Shown below are 21 T cell receptor beta chains from a single sample sequenced in a study of shared T cell receptors in the human thymus. Assay: immunoSEQ multiplex PCR; the TCRdb copy retains only in-frame clones and omits some. The sample consists of roughly 710,000 clones, 80% to 90% of them appearing once. The same sample was also used in a study of human thymus T cells.

The sample consisted of thymocytes. The origin of the receptors is a girl in the first two years of life with a congenital heart defect.

The rearrangement uses TRBV6-5 and TRBJ2-7; 10 nucleotides align to TRBD2. The CDR3 spans 16 residues. Germline lookup yields CDR1 MNHEY and CDR2 SVGAGI. Trimming cost V 0 bases and J 1 base; bases outside gene matches: 3. CDR3 bases: TGTGCCAGCAGTTACTCACTAGCGGGGCGATCCTACGAGCAGTACTTC. Translated, it gives CASSYSLAGRSYEQYF.

The chain is built from TRBV27 and TRBJ2-3; a possible D gene is TRBD2 (5 bases). The CDR3 loop spans 15 amino acids. Trimming cost V 4 bases and J 2 bases, with 13 bases left between them. Looked up from germline, CDR1 is MNHEY and CDR2 is SMNVEV (reference sequence). CDR3 DNA: TGTGCCAGCAGTTACGGAGAGCGGCCCACAGATACGCAGTATTTT. Translating it yields CASSYGERPTDTQYF.

The rearrangement joins TRBV11-2 to TRBJ2-3; TRBD2 aligns across 10 bases. V shed 5 bases and J 5 bases; nucleotides not matched to a gene: 7. Germline lookup yields CDR1 SGHAT and CDR2 FQNNGV. This CDR3 region has 15 residues. The CDR3 region has the DNA TGTGCCAGCAGCCCATACTTAGCGGGGGGAGATACGCAGTATTTT. Its protein is CASSPYLAGGDTQYF.

V gene TRBV7-8 combines with J gene TRBJ1-4; a weak D match, TRBD1 (5 bases). The CDR3 extends over 13 amino acids. The germline CDR1 and CDR2 sequences are SGHVS and FQNEAQ. The ends were cut back, 6 bases at V and 7 bases at J, with 12 bases in the middle. CDR3 region: CASSQGESEKLFF. The CDR3 DNA follows: TGTGCCAGCAGTCAGGGTGAGAGTGAAAAACTGTTTTTT.

The chain uses TRBV5-5 and TRBJ1-3; possible D gene TRBD1, 6 bases. In germline, CDR1 is SGHKS, CDR2 YYEKEE (reference sequence). The CDR3 covers 20 residues. V lost 4 bases and J lost 4, with 30 bases in between. The CDR3 region is CASSPKWSRRRGLSGNTIYF. The CDR3 DNA reads as TGTGCCAGCAGCCCGAAGTGGAGCCGGCGCAGGGGCTTAAGCGGAAACACCATATATTTT.

The chain links TRBV27 to TRBJ1-4; no definite D call. This CDR3 has 17 amino acids. Looked up from germline, CDR1 is MNHEY and CDR2 is SMNVEV (reference sequence). V dropped 0 bases and J dropped 0 bases, with 11 bases sitting between them. For the CDR3, the DNA is TGTGCCAGCAGTTTATCGCCGGCTAGGACAACTAATGAAAAACTGTTTTTT. This codes for CASSLSPARTTNEKLFF.

The genes are TRBV27 and TRBJ2-3; 7 bases map to TRBD2. Germline-derived CDR1 and CDR2 are MNHEY and SMNVEV (reference sequence). There are 17 residues in the CDR3. V lost 5 bases and J lost 0; bases outside the gene matches: 11. This CDR3 reads CASSPAEGAGSTDTQYF. In DNA form, the CDR3 reads TGTGCCAGCAGTCCCGCCGAGGGAGCGGGGAGCACAGATACGCAGTATTTT.

The chain links TRBV30 to TRBJ1-4, with no clear D. V was shortened by 2 bases and J by 11 bases, with 12 bases between the two germline ends. Per germline, CDR1 GTSNPN and CDR2 SVGIG (reference sequence). This CDR3 is built from 12 residues. DNA for the CDR3: TGTGCCTGGAGTTCAGTCGGGAGGAAACTGTTTTTT. Its translation is CAWSSVGRKLFF.

This clone has more than one count but fewer than ten. This rearrangement joins TRBV7-6 to TRBJ1-1, with 7 nucleotides matching TRBD1. The CDR3 runs to 17 residues. The germline gives CDR1 SGHVS, CDR2 FNYEAQ. The V segment lost 1 base and the J segment 2 bases; nucleotides outside the gene matches: 10. The CDR3 protein is CASSLGSGGIGNTEAFF. In DNA form, the CDR3 reads TGTGCCAGCAGCTTAGGGTCAGGGGGGATTGGCAACACTGAAGCTTTCTTT. The full variable domain, rest sourced from reference TRBV7-6 and TRBJ1-1, is GAGVSQSPRYKVTKRGQDVALRCDPISGHVSLYWYRQALGQGPEFLTYFNYEAQQDKSGLPNDRFSAERPEGSISTLTIQRTEQRDSAMYRCASSLGSGGIGNTEAFFGQGTRLTVV.

This rearrangement joins TRBV6-5 to TRBJ2-1; TRBD1 matches 10 bases. Trimming at V came to 0 bases and at J to 7 bases, leaving 6 bases not matched to a gene. Germline assignment: CDR1 MNHEY and CDR2 SVGAGI. The CDR3 covers 16 residues. CDR3 sequence reads: CASSYSGDRGRNEQFF. The CDR3 DNA is TGTGCCAGCAGTTACTCAGGGGACAGGGGCAGGAATGAGCAGTTCTTC.

The CDR3 nucleotides are TGTGCCAGCAGGCCCACAGGGCTTCTCTATGGCTACACCTTC. It specifies CASRPTGLLYGYTF. The chain has TRBV27 and TRBJ1-2, with a possible D match to TRBD1 (6 bases). V dropped 6 bases and J dropped 4 bases, with 15 bases sitting between them. CDR3 size: 14 residues. Germline CDR1 reads MNHEY; CDR2 reads SMNVEV (reference sequence).

The J gene is TRBJ1-4, the V gene TRBV11-2, with D perhaps matching TRBD1 (6 bases). V lost 2 bases and J lost 8, with 9 bases in between. Per the germline V gene, CDR1 is SGHAT and CDR2 is FQNNGV. The CDR3 is 13 amino acids. The DNA for the CDR3 is TGTGCCAGCAGCTTACAGGGGAGCGAAAAACTGTTTTTT. Translation: CASSLQGSEKLFF.

This sequence joins TRBV7-2 and TRBJ2-7, with a tentative D call TRBD1 (6 bases). Looked up from germline, CDR1 is SGHTA and CDR2 is FQGNSA. The V end was cut by 6 bases, the J end by 4 bases, with 10 bases between. This CDR3 contains 12 residues. CDR3 sequence reads: CASSYQGYEQYF. The CDR3 bases are TGTGCCAGCAGTTACCAGGGGTACGAGCAGTACTTC.

V gene TRBV9 combines with J gene TRBJ1-1, with TRBD1 as a possible D gene (6 bases). The V and J ends lost 0 bases and 7 bases respectively, with 7 bases between them. Germline lookup yields CDR1 SGDLS and CDR2 YYNGEE. The CDR3 spans 12 residues. This CDR3 is CASSVGTDEAFF. CDR3 nucleotide sequence: TGTGCCAGCAGCGTAGGGACAGATGAAGCTTTCTTT. The full variable domain, in which reference TRBV9 and TRBJ1-1 provide the parts outside the CDR3, is DSGVTQTPKHLITATGQRVTLRCSPRSGDLSVYWYQQSLDQGLQFLIQYYNGEERAKGNILERFSAQQFPDLHSELNLSSLELGDSALYFCASSVGTDEAFFGQGTRLTVV.

This clone showed up just a few times. This chain links TRBV4-1 with TRBJ1-1; maybe TRBD1 (6 bases). CDR3 length: 20 amino acids. Trimming took off 0 bases at V and 3 bases at J, with 26 bases between the two ends. Germline V gene data show CDR1 as MGHRA and CDR2 as YSYEKL. In nucleotides, the CDR3 is TGCGCCAGCAGCCAAGATCTTCTTAATTGGGGGCCGCTTCAGCACACTGAAGCTTTCTTT. Protein product: CASSQDLLNWGPLQHTEAFF.

This clone was picked up a small number of times. This chain links TRBV10-2 with TRBJ2-7; D is possibly TRBD1 (7 bases). V lost 3 bases, J lost 0 bases, and 12 bases lay in between. From germline, CDR1 is WSHSY and CDR2 SAAADI. This CDR3 contains 15 residues. CDR3 DNA sequence: TGCGCCAGCAGTGATTTGCGGGACAGCTCCTACGAGCAGTACTTC. Its protein is CASSDLRDSSYEQYF.

The V and J genes are TRBV4-1 and TRBJ1-2; D perhaps matches TRBD1 (5 bases). The V gene lost 1 base and the J gene lost 4 bases, with 22 bases spanning the gap. The CDR3 runs to 18 residues. Looked up from germline, CDR1 is MGHRA and CDR2 is YSYEKL. The CDR3, as DNA: TGCGCCAGCAGCCAAGCTAATCAGGGTGGTCCCTTGATCTATGGCTACACCTTC. This translates into CASSQANQGGPLIYGYTF.

The chain is built from TRBV5-6 and TRBJ1-1, with no clear D. The CDR3 is 14 amino acids. The V gene lost 1 base and the J gene lost 3 bases, with 10 bases spanning the gap. CDR1 is SGHDT and CDR2 is YYEEEE in the germline V gene. Here the CDR3 reads CASSLWARDTEAFF. The DNA for the CDR3 is TGTGCCAGCAGCTTGTGGGCGCGGGACACTGAAGCTTTCTTT.

This clone was counted a single time. The rearrangement links TRBV11-2 to TRBJ1-2, with 7 positions matching TRBD1. In germline, CDR1 is SGHAT, CDR2 FQNNGV. The V gene end was trimmed by 3 bases and the J gene end by 1 base; junction bases not matched to a gene: 11. The CDR3 totals 17 residues. In DNA, the CDR3 is TGTGCCAGCAGCTTTAAATCCGGGACAGCTTTTAACTATGGCTACACCTTC. Its protein is CASSFKSGTAFNYGYTF.

The chain links TRBV6-4 to TRBJ2-3; 11 bases match TRBD1. Trimming cost V 1 base and J 8 bases; bases outside gene matches: 5. There are 15 residues in the CDR3. The germline CDR1 and CDR2 sequences are MRHNA and SNTAGT. DNA of the CDR3: TGTGCCAGCAGTGACTGGACAGGGGGCTTGGCTACGCAGTATTTT. Translation: CASSDWTGGLATQYF.

This clone has only a few counts. The chain joins TRBV6-5 to TRBJ1-1; no firm D call. V was cut by 5 bases and J by 3 bases, with 16 bases left in between. The length of the CDR3 is 15 residues. Germline V gene lookup returns CDR1 MNHEY and CDR2 SVGAGI. The CDR3 spells CASSLGGGLHTEAFF. CDR3 bases: TGTGCCAGCAGTCTGGGAGGCGGACTGCACACTGAAGCTTTCTTT.